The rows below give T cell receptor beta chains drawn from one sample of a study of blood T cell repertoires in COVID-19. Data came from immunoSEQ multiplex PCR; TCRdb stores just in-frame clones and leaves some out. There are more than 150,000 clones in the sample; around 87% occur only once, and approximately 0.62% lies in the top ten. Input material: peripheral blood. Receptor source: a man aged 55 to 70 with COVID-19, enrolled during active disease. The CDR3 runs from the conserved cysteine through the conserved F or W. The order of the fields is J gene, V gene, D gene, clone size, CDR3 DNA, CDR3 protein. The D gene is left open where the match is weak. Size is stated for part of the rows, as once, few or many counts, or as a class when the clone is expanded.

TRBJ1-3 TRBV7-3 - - TGTGCCAGCAGCTTTGACAGATCTGGAAACACCATATATTTT CASSFDRSGNTIYF
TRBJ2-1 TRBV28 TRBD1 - TGTGCCAGCAATACCCTAGGACAGGGGGCGGGTAATGAGCAGTTCTTC CASNTLGQGAGNEQFF
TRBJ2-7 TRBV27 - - TGTGCCAGCAATACCCGAGGTGGCAACGAGCAGTACTTC CASNTRGGNEQYF
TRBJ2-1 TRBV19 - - TGTGCCAGTAGTCCCCATCATAGCGGTACCTACAATGAGCAGTTCTTC CASSPHHSGTYNEQFF
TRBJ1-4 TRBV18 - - TGTGCCAGCTCACCAGGGGCAGTTAATGAAAAACTGTTTTTT CASSPGAVNEKLFF
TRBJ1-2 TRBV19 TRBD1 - TGTGCCAGTACCAATTCCGGGACAGGGTCCTATGGCTACACCTTC CASTNSGTGSYGYTF
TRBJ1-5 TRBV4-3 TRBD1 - TGCGCCAGCAGCCAAAACAGGGGGATCGGCAATCAGCCCCAGCATTTT CASSQNRGIGNQPQHF
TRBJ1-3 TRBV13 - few TGTGCCAGCAGCATCCGGGACACCCGAAACACCATATATTTT CASSIRDTRNTIYF
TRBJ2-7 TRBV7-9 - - TGTGCCAGCAGCATACAGGGTTACGAGCAGTACTTC CASSIQGYEQYF
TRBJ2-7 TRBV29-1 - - TGCAGCGTCCGGACTGCCTCCTACGAGCAGTACTTC CSVRTASYEQYF
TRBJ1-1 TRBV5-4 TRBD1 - TGTGCCAGCAGCTCCCCGACAGGGGCCCGGGGTGTGAACACTGAAGCTTTCTTT CASSSPTGARGVNTEAFF
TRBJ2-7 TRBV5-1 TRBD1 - TGCGCCAGCAGCTTGACAGGGGGTGACGACGAGCAGTACTTC CASSLTGGDDEQYF
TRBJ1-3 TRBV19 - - TGTGCCAGTAGTAGCTCAGGGGTCTCTGGAAACACCATATATTTT CASSSSGVSGNTIYF
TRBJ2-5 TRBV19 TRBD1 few TGTGCCAGTAGTAGGACAGGGGACGGCCAAGAGACCCAGTACTTC CASSRTGDGQETQYF
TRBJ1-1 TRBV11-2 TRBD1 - TGTGCCAGCAGCTACGGACAGGGAGAAGCTTTCTTT CASSYGQGEAFF
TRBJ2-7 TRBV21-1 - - TGTGCCCGGGCTAGCGGGAGCTCCTACGAGCAGTACTTC CARASGSSYEQYF
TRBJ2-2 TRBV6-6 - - TGTGCCACCATTTCGAGAGGGGGTAACACCGGGGAGCTGTTTTTT CATISRGGNTGELFF
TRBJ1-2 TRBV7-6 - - TGTGCCAGCAGCTTAGGCGGCAGGGGATTCTCCGGCTACACCTTC CASSLGGRGFSGYTF
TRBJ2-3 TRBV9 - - TGTGCCAGCAGCGCTAGACGCCGCGGGACCCACACAGATACGCAGTATTTT CASSARRRGTHTDTQYF
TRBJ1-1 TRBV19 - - TGTGCCAGTAGTATCTCGGGGGTAAACACTGAAGCTTTCTTT CASSISGVNTEAFF
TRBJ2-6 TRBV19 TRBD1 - TGTGCCAGTACCACCCAGGGGGCTGGGGCCAACGTCCTGACTTTC CASTTQGAGANVLTF
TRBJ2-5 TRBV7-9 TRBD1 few TGTGCCAGCAGCTTGCGGACAGGGGGCGCGGAGACCCAGTACTTC CASSLRTGGAETQYF
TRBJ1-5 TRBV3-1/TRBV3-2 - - TGTGCCAGCAGCCAGCAGGTTAGTCAGCCCCAGCATTTT CASSQQVSQPQHF
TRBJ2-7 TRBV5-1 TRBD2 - TGCGCCAGCAGCCCGGGACTAGGATACGAGCAGTACTTC CASSPGLGYEQYF
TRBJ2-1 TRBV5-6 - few TGTGCCAGCAGCTTGGCCGTAGCGGAGAGCTACAATGAGCAGTTCTTC CASSLAVAESYNEQFF
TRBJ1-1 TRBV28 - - TGTGCCAGCACTCCCGTCGGTCGGGGGGACGAAGCTTTCTTT CASTPVGRGDEAFF
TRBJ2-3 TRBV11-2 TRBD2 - TGTGCCAGCAGCTTAGAGGGCGGGGGGACAAGAGATACGCAGTATTTT CASSLEGGGTRDTQYF
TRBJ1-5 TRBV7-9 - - TGTGCCAGCAGCTTAGGGTCGGGTCTTAGCAATCAGCCCCAGCATTTT CASSLGSGLSNQPQHF
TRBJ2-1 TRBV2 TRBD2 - TGTGCCAGCAGTGGGCTAGCGGGAGCCTACAATGAGCAGTTCTTC CASSGLAGAYNEQFF
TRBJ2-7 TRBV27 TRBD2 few TGTGCCAGCAGTTTTGGGACTAGCGGGGCCAACGAGCAGTACTTC CASSFGTSGANEQYF
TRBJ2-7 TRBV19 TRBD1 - TGTGCCAGTAACGTTAGACAGGGGGCTTACGAGCAGTACTTC CASNVRQGAYEQYF
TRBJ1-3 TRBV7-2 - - TGTGCCAGCAGCTTAGCGAGGGCCCGCTCTGGAAACACCATATATTTT CASSLARARSGNTIYF
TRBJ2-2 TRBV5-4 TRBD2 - TGTGCCAGCAGCCCGGGGACTAGCGGGAGGGTTACCGGGGAGCTGTTTTTT CASSPGTSGRVTGELFF
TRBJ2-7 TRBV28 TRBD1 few TGTGCCAGCAGGGGGGACAGAGGGGGAGTATACGAGCAGTACTTC CASRGDRGGVYEQYF
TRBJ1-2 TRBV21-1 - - TGTGCCAGCAGCGCCCGGGACAGGGACCCAAACTACACCTTC CASSARDRDPNYTF
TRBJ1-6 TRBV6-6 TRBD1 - TGTGCCAGCAGTCGGTCCGGACAGGGGAACTCCTATAATTCACCCCTCCACTTT CASSRSGQGNSYNSPLHF
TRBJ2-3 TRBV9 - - TGTGCCAGCAGCGTAGGAGGAGAGCGCACAGATACGCAGTATTTT CASSVGGERTDTQYF
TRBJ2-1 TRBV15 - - TGTGCCACCAGCAGATATAGCGGCAGGAACTCCTACAATGAGCAGTTCTTC CATSRYSGRNSYNEQFF
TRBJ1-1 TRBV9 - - TGTGCCAGCAGCCTACAGGGTTATATAAACACTGAAGCTTTCTTT CASSLQGYINTEAFF
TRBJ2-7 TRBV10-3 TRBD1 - TGTGCCATCAGTGAGACGGGACAGTACTCCTACGAGCAGTACTTC CAISETGQYSYEQYF
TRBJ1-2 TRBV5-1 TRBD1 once TGCGCCAGCAGACCCCCCCCGACAGGGAACTATGGCTACACCTTC CASRPPPTGNYGYTF
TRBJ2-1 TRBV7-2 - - TGTGCCAGCAGCTTAGCCAGGGGACCATACAATGAGCAGTTCTTC CASSLARGPYNEQFF
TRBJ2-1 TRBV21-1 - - TGTGCCAGCGGGAGGCCCAACACCCCCTACAATGAGCAGTTCTTC CASGRPNTPYNEQFF
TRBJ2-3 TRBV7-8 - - TGTGCCAGCAGCTTAGTTGGGCTAGCAGCAGATACGCAGTATTTT CASSLVGLAADTQYF
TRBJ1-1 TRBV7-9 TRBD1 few TGTGCCAGCAGCCGGGCGACAGGGAGGAACACTGAAGCTTTCTTT CASSRATGRNTEAFF
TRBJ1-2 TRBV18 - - TGTGCCAGCTCACCGCTGCGGGGAGACCGTGACTATGGCTACACCTTC CASSPLRGDRDYGYTF
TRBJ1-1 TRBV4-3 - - TGCGCCAGCAGCCAAGATTGGGCCAACACTGAAGCTTTCTTT CASSQDWANTEAFF
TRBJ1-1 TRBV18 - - TGTGCCAGCTCACCACAGGACAGAGAAGCTTTCTTT CASSPQDREAFF
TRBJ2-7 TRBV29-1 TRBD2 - TGCAGCGCGTTGGGGGCTAGCGGGAGGCTTTCTTCCTTAAAGAGAGAGCAGTACTTC CSALGASGRLSSLKREQYF
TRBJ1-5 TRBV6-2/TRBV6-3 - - TGTGCCAGCAGTTACCAGTCTAGAGGTCAGCCCCAGCATTTT CASSYQSRGQPQHF
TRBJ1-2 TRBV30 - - TGTGCCTGGAGGACAGGTCAATCTTATGGCTACACCTTC CAWRTGQSYGYTF
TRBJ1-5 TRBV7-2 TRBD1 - TGTGCCAGCAGTCAGCAGGGGGCAAATCAGCCCCAGCATTTT CASSQQGANQPQHF